A selection of T cell receptor beta chains follows, all from one sample in a study of human T cells and chemical hapten exposure. From the RACE reads, TCRdb called clonotypes with MiXCR, one entry per CDR3 protein. This sample has more than 55,000 distinct CDR3 sequences, with over 9% found just once. Here the sequenced sample was whole blood, taken in connection with sensitization to the hapten diphenylcyclopropenone (DPC). The receptors come from a woman aged 40-49 years with alopecia areata. Some clones in this sample may be carry-over from other donors' samples. Both conserved end residues are part of each CDR3. A D gene is named only where the DNA matches it firmly. The size entry is marked missing in some rows and otherwise reads once, few, many or a size class.

v_gene	d_gene	j_gene	len	abundance	CDR3aa	CDR3nt
TRBV7-2	NA	TRBJ1-2	15	NA	CASSLVRGSEYGYTF	TGTGCCAGCAGCTTAGTCAGGGGCAGCGAATATGGCTACACCTTC
TRBV24-1	NA	TRBJ2-3	14	few	CATSDLEVTDTQYF	TGTGCCACCAGTGATTTAGAAGTCACAGATACGCAGTATTTT
TRBV9	NA	TRBJ1-5	15	many	CASSVEGRLNQPQHF	TGTGCCAGCAGCGTAGAGGGCAGGCTCAATCAGCCCCAGCATTTT
TRBV6-2/TRBV6-3	NA	TRBJ1-1	17	NA	CASSYPLGGAENTEAFF	TGTGCCAGCAGTTACCCCTTAGGGGGGGCCGAGAACACTGAAGCTTTCTTT
TRBV7-6	NA	TRBJ1-6	16	many	CASSLAEGHPNSPLHF	TGTGCCAGCAGCTTAGCGGAGGGACATCCAAATTCACCCCTCCACTTT
TRBV28	TRBD1	TRBJ1-2	15	many	CASSLGQGTFYGYTF	TGTGCCAGCAGTTTAGGACAGGGGACATTCTATGGCTACACCTTC
TRBV10-3	TRBD1	TRBJ2-3	21	NA	CAISDPAPQGARDAAVDTQYF	TGTGCCATCAGTGATCCGGCCCCCCAGGGGGCCAGGGACGCTGCGGTGGATACGCAGTATTTT
TRBV6-1	TRBD1	TRBJ1-1	15	NA	CASSERDRVETEAFF	TGTGCCAGCAGTGAAAGGGACAGGGTAGAAACTGAAGCTTTCTTT
TRBV24-1	TRBD1	TRBJ2-1	16	NA	CATQTGGSPTLNEQFF	TGTGCCACCCAAACAGGGGGATCACCCACCCTCAATGAGCAGTTCTTC
TRBV5-1	NA	TRBJ1-1	13	NA	CASSLAGDAEAFF	TGCGCCAGCAGCTTGGCCGGTGACGCTGAAGCTTTCTTT
TRBV7-8	TRBD2	TRBJ2-2	14	few	CAGGLAGGIGELFF	TGTGCCGGCGGACTAGCGGGAGGAATCGGGGAGCTGTTTTTT
TRBV7-9	TRBD2	TRBJ2-5	18	NA	CASSVRLRLAGDQETQYF	TGTGCCAGCAGCGTTCGGTTAAGACTAGCGGGGGACCAAGAGACCCAGTACTTC
TRBV6-5	NA	TRBJ2-7	13	many	CASNRAGSYEQYF	TGTGCCAGCAATCGGGCGGGCTCCTACGAGCAGTACTTC
TRBV6-6	NA	TRBJ1-5	14	many	CASSYSRLNQPQHF	TGTGCCAGCAGTTACTCGCGGCTTAATCAGCCCCAGCATTTT
TRBV7-8	NA	TRBJ1-2	11	many	CASSLGGGYTF	TGTGCCAGCAGCTTGGGGGGTGGCTACACCTTC
TRBV7-2	NA	TRBJ2-5	11	many	CASSLSETQYF	TGTGCCAGCAGCTTAAGTGAGACCCAGTACTTC
TRBV7-8	NA	TRBJ1-2	17	NA	CASSLGRSRLTNYGYTF	TGTGCCAGCAGCTTGGGTCGGTCAAGACTTACTAACTATGGCTACACCTTC
TRBV28	NA	TRBJ2-5	14	many	CASSPSGRGETQYF	TGTGCCAGCAGCCCCTCAGGGAGGGGGGAGACCCAGTACTTC
TRBV6-6	NA	TRBJ2-1	15	many	CASSYSPRLAPLQFF	TGTGCCAGCAGTTACTCGCCCCGGCTAGCGCCATTACAGTTCTTC
TRBV19	TRBD2	TRBJ2-2	15	many	CASQLAGGGSGELFF	TGTGCCAGCCAACTAGCGGGAGGGGGATCCGGGGAGCTGTTTTTT
TRBV24-1	TRBD1	TRBJ1-5	15	many	CATSDPTGGNQPQHF	TGTGCCACCAGTGACCCCACAGGGGGCAATCAGCCCCAGCATTTT
TRBV30	NA	TRBJ2-5	13	many	CAWSVLWEETQYF	TGTGCCTGGAGTGTATTGTGGGAGGAGACCCAGTACTTC
TRBV29-1	NA	TRBJ1-1	13	many	CSVQDTSNTEAFF	TGCAGCGTCCAGGACACCTCGAACACTGAAGCTTTCTTT
TRBV9	TRBD2	TRBJ2-1	16	few	CASSAEGTSVYNEQFF	TGTGCCAGCAGCGCCGAGGGGACTAGCGTCTACAATGAGCAGTTCTTC
TRBV14	NA	TRBJ2-1	16	many	CASSQPGELTQNEQFF	TGTGCCAGCAGCCAACCTGGGGAATTAACACAGAATGAGCAGTTCTTC
TRBV5-1	NA	TRBJ2-3	16	many	CASSDRKGFSTDTQYF	TGCGCCAGCAGCGACAGGAAGGGTTTTAGCACAGATACGCAGTATTTT
TRBV7-2	NA	TRBJ2-6	14	many	CASFFTSGANVLTF	TGTGCCAGCTTCTTTACTTCCGGGGCCAACGTCCTGACTTTC
TRBV4-3	TRBD2	TRBJ2-3	16	few	CASSQDSLAGLDTQYF	TGCGCCAGCAGCCAAGATAGCCTAGCGGGGTTGGATACGCAGTATTTT
TRBV3-2	NA	TRBJ1-2	13	NA	CASSLYRGYGYTF	TGTGCCAGCAGCCTATACAGGGGGTATGGCTACACCTTC
TRBV7-2	NA	TRBJ2-3	16	NA	CASSLIGPRVADTQYF	TGTGCCAGCAGTCTCATAGGGCCCCGGGTCGCAGATACGCAGTATTTT
TRBV7-2	NA	TRBJ2-7	15	few	CASSLDRARRYEQYF	TGTGCCAGCAGCTTAGACCGGGCCCGAAGGTACGAGCAGTACTTC
TRBV2	TRBD1	TRBJ1-2	13	many	CASSAGQVYGYTF	TGTGCCAGCAGTGCCGGACAGGTCTATGGCTACACCTTC
TRBV4-2	NA	TRBJ2-5	14	NA	CASSQDRTQETQYF	TGTGCCAGCAGCCAAGATCGGACACAAGAGACCCAGTACTTC
TRBV7-9	TRBD1	TRBJ2-7	14	few	CASTQTGARYEQYF	TGTGCCAGTACCCAGACAGGGGCTCGCTACGAGCAGTACTTC
TRBV7-9	NA	TRBJ1-2	16	few	CASSSQTGHWNYGYTF	TGTGCCAGCAGCTCGCAGACGGGACATTGGAACTATGGCTACACCTTC
TRBV7-2	NA	TRBJ1-1	13	few	CASSLGRGSEAFF	TGTGCCAGCAGCTTAGGGAGGGGTTCTGAAGCTTTCTTT
TRBV7-2	TRBD2	TRBJ2-1	13	NA	CASSLGPGGEQFF	TGTGCCAGCAGCTTAGGCCCGGGGGGTGAGCAGTTCTTC
TRBV7-2	NA	TRBJ2-7	14	many	CASSPRAGSYEQYF	TGTGCCAGCAGCCCCCGAGCGGGTTCCTACGAGCAGTACTTC
TRBV18	NA	TRBJ1-4	15	many	CASSPSQSTNEKLFF	TGTGCCAGCTCACCAAGCCAGTCAACTAATGAAAAACTGTTTTTT
TRBV14	NA	TRBJ2-2	14	NA	CACSLTRDTGELFF	TGTGCCTGCAGCCTTACACGGGACACCGGGGAGCTGTTTTTT
TRBV7-2	NA	TRBJ2-1	13	many	CASSLGSHNEQFF	TGTGCCAGCAGCTTAGGCTCCCACAATGAGCAGTTCTTC
TRBV3-1	NA	TRBJ2-7	12	NA	CASSRWAYEQYF	TGTGCCAGCAGCCGGTGGGCCTACGAGCAGTACTTC
TRBV30	TRBD1	TRBJ1-6	11	many	CAWLTGSRLHF	TGTGCCTGGCTGACAGGGAGCCGCCTCCACTTT
TRBV6-2/TRBV6-3	TRBD1	TRBJ1-1	13	NA	CASSYPDRGQAFF	TGTGCCAGCAGTTATCCCGACAGGGGCCAAGCTTTCTTT
TRBV30	NA	TRBJ2-7	14	many	CAWRNVGGPYEQYF	TGTGCCTGGAGGAACGTCGGGGGACCCTACGAGCAGTACTTC
TRBV25-1	NA	TRBJ2-7	15	NA	CASSEGKGRSNEQYF	TGTGCCAGCAGTGAAGGAAAAGGGCGTTCGAACGAGCAGTACTTC
TRBV7-9	NA	TRBJ2-5	17	few	CASSLGTTRSPGETQYF	TGTGCCAGCAGCTTGGGGACGACTAGAAGTCCAGGCGAGACCCAGTACTTC
TRBV29-1	TRBD1	TRBJ1-1	14	few	CSAEETGAATEAFF	TGCAGCGCAGAAGAAACAGGGGCGGCCACTGAAGCTTTCTTT
TRBV7-7	NA	TRBJ2-2	15	NA	CASSLADNPTGELFF	TGTGCTAGCAGCTTAGCGGACAACCCCACCGGGGAGCTGTTTTTT
TRBV14	NA	TRBJ1-2	15	few	CASSPSGGRSPGYTF	TGTGCCAGCAGCCCCTCTGGGGGGCGGAGTCCGGGCTACACCTTC
TRBV4-1	TRBD2	TRBJ2-7	17	few	CASSQNPASGRVYEQYF	TGCGCCAGCAGCCAAAACCCCGCTAGCGGGAGGGTATACGAGCAGTACTTC
TRBV14	NA	TRBJ2-7	16	NA	CAGSQGYRFGDYEQYF	TGTGCCGGCAGCCAAGGGTACCGGTTTGGGGATTACGAGCAGTACTTC
TRBV19	NA	TRBJ1-5	15	NA	CASSIGVGGNQPQHF	TGTGCCAGTAGTATAGGAGTTGGGGGCAATCAGCCCCAGCATTTT
TRBV7-3	NA	TRBJ2-1	13	many	CASSSTGSASKFF	TGTGCCAGCAGCTCCACCGGAAGTGCTTCGAAGTTCTTC